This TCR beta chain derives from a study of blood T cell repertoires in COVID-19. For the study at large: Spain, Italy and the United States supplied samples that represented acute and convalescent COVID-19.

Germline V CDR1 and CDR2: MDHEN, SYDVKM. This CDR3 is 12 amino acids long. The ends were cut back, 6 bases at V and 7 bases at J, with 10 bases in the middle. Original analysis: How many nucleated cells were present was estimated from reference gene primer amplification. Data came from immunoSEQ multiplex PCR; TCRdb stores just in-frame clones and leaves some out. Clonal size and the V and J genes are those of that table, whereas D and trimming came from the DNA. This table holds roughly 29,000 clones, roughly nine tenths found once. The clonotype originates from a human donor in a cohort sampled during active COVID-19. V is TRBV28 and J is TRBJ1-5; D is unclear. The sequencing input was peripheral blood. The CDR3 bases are TGTGCCAGCAGGAGAGGCGCACAGCCCCAGCATTTT. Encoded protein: CASRRGAQPQHF.